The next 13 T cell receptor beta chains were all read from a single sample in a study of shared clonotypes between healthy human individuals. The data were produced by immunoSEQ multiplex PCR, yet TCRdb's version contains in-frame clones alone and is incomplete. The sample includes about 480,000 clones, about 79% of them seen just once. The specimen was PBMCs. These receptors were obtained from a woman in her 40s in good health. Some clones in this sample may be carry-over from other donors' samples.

DNA for the CDR3: TGTGCCAGGGGGACAGGGGGTCACAATGAGCAGTTCTTC. Its protein is CARGTGGHNEQFF. The chain carries TRBV2 and TRBJ2-1, with TRBD1 matching over 11 bases. Germline V gives CDR1 SNHLY, CDR2 FYNNEI. Germline trimming cut 9 bases from V and 5 bases from J; bases unmatched to any gene: 3. The CDR3 runs to 13 residues.

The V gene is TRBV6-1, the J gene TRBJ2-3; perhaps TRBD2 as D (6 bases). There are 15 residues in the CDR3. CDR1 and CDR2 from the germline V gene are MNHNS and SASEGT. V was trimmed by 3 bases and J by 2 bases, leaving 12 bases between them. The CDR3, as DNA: TGTGCCAGCAGTGAGATCGCGGGATTCACAGATACGCAGTATTTT. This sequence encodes CASSEIAGFTDTQYF.

The CDR3, as DNA: TGCGCCAGCAGCCAAGATAGGTCTGGAACCTACGAGCAGTACTTC. Translating gives CASSQDRSGTYEQYF. The chain links TRBV4-1 to TRBJ2-7; D unresolved. With 0 bases removed from V and 2 bases from J, the gap between germline ends came to 11 bases. Looked up from germline, CDR1 is MGHRA and CDR2 is YSYEKL. CDR3 length: 15 residues.

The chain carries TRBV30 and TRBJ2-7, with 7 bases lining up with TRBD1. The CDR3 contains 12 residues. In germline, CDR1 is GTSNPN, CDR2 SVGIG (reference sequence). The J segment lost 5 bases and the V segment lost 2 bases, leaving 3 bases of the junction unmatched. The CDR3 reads CAWSLDRNEQYF. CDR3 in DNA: TGTGCCTGGAGTCTGGACAGGAACGAGCAGTACTTC.

The DNA of the CDR3 is TGCGCCAGCAGCCTCGCGGGGCGACCCGGCGAGCAGTACTTC. Translation gives CASSLAGRPGEQYF. The chain couples TRBV5-1 to TRBJ2-7; a weak D match, TRBD2 (6 bases). Deletions cut 4 bases from V and 6 bases from J, with 17 bases between. Germline V gene lookup returns CDR1 SGHRS and CDR2 YFSETQ. The CDR3 is made up of 14 amino acids.

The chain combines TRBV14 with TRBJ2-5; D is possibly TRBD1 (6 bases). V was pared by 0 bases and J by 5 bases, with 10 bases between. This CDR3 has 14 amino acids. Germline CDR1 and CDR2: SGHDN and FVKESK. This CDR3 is CASSQERGWETQYF. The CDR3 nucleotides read TGTGCCAGCAGCCAAGAGAGGGGGTGGGAGACCCAGTACTTC.

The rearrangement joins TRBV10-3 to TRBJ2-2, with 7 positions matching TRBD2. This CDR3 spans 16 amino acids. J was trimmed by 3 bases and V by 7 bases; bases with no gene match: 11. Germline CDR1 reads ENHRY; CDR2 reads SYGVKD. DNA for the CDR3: TGTGCCATCACCGATCTGGGGGGGGAGGACACCGGGGAGCTGTTTTTT. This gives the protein CAITDLGGEDTGELFF.

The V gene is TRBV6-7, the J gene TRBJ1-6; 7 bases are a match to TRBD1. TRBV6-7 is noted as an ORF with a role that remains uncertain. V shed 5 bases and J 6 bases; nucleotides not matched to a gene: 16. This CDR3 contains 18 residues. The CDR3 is CASSTQGGGAGVNSPLHF. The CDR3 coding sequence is TGTGCCAGCAGTACCCAGGGGGGAGGGGCAGGGGTTAATTCACCCCTCCACTTT.

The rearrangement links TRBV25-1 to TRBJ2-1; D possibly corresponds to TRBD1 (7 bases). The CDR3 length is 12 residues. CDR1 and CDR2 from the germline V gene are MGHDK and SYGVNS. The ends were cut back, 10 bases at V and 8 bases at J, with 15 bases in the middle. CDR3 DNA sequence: TGTGCCATCGGGCAGGGGGGCGATGAGCAGTTCTTC. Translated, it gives CAIGQGGDEQFF.

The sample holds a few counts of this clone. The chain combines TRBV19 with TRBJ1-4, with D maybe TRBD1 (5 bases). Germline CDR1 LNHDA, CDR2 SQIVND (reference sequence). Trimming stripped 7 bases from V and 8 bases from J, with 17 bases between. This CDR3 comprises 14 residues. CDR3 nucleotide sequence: TGTGCCAGTATGGGGCCCCGGAGCTCAGAAAAACTGTTTTTT. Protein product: CASMGPRSSEKLFF.

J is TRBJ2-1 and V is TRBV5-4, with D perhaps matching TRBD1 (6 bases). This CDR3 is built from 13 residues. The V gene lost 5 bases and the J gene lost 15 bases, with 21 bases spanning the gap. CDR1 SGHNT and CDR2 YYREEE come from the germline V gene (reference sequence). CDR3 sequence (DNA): TGTGCCAGCAGTAGCGCCGGGACACAAAGCGTGTTCTTC. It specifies CASSSAGTQSVFF.

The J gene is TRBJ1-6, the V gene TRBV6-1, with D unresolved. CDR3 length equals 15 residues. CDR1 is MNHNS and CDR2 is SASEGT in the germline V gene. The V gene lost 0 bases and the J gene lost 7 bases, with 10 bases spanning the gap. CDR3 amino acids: CASSEAFGLNSPLHF. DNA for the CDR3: TGTGCCAGCAGTGAAGCGTTTGGTTTGAATTCACCCCTCCACTTT.

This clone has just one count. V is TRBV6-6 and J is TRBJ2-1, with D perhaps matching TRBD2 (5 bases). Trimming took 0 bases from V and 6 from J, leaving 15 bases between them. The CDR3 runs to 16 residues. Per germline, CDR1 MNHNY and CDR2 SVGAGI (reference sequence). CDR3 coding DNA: TGTGCCAGCAGTTACTCGTCGGGATGGGTGTCCAATGAGCAGTTCTTC. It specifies CASSYSSGWVSNEQFF.